This T cell receptor (beta chain) is drawn from a study of low-dose radiotherapy and immunotherapy resistance in tumors. Sample time point: before trial treatment. This clonotype was detected many times. Alpha- and beta-chain coverage of first-strand cDNA came from TRAV- and TRBV-specific primers. With a V-primer adapter and a constant-region primer, TCRs were amplified for approximately 19 PCR cycles. TCRdb redid the calling of the reads with MiXCR, one entry per CDR3 protein. The profile shows tens of thousands of distinct CDR3 sequences, 25% to 40% of them singletons. The germline gives CDR1 ENHRY, CDR2 SYGVKD. Trimming pared 4 bases from V and 1 base from J, leaving 11 bases between. The CDR3 loop spans 14 amino acids.

This chain links TRBV10-3 with TRBJ2-7; tentative D call: TRBD1 (5 bases). This receptor was identified in a male donor with gallbladder cancer. The sequences come from PBMCs, collected before treatment. CDR3 in amino acids: CAISGLGQSYEQYF. CDR3 sequence (DNA): TGTGCCATCAGTGGTCTGGGGCAGTCCTACGAGCAGTACTTC.